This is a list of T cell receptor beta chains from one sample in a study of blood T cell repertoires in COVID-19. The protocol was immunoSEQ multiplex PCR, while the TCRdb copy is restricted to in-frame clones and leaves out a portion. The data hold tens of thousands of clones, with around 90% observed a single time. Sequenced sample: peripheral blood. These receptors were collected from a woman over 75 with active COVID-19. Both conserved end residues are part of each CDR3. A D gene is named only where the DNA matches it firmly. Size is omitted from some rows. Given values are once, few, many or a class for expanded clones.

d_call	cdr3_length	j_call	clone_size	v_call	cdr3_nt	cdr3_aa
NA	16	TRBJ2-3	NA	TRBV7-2	TGTGCCAGCAGCTTACAAAGTCAGCGGATGCAAGATACGCAGTATTTT	CASSLQSQRMQDTQYF
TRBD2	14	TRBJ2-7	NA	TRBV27	TGTGCCAGCAGTTTAGGGACTACCCCTATCGGGCAGTACTTC	CASSLGTTPIGQYF
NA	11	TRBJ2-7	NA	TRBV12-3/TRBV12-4	TGTGCCAGCAGTCCACAGAACGAGCAGTACTTC	CASSPQNEQYF
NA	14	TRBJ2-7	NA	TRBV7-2	TGTGCCAGCAGCTTAGGTGCGAGTTCCTACGAGCAGTACTTC	CASSLGASSYEQYF
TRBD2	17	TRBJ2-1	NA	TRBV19	TGTGCCAGTAGTATAGATGGGGCGGGAGGGGTACACAATGAGCAGTTCTTC	CASSIDGAGGVHNEQFF
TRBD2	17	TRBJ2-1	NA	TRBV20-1	TGCAGTGCTAGTGGGCCCACTAGCGGACCAATGTACAATGAGCAGTTCTTC	CSASGPTSGPMYNEQFF
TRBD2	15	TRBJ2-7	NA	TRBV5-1	TGCGCCAGCAGCTCTAGCGGCTCCTCCTCGTACGAGCAGTACTTC	CASSSSGSSSYEQYF
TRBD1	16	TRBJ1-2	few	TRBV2	TGTGCCTCATCGGTGGGACAGGGGAATATCAGTGGTGGCTACACCTTC	CASSVGQGNISGGYTF
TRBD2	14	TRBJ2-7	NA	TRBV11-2	TGTGCCAGCAGCAGGCGGGAGGGCCATTACGAGCAGTACTTC	CASSRREGHYEQYF
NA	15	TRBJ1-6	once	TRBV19	TGTGCCAGTAGTCCCTCCGGACAGATAGATTCACCCCTCCACTTT	CASSPSGQIDSPLHF
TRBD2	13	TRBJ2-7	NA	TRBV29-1	TGCAGCGTTGACCTAGCGGGGAGTGCCGAGCAGTACTTC	CSVDLAGSAEQYF
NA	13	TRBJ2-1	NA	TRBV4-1	TGCGCCAGCAGCCAAGATGAGTCTTTAGAGCAGTTCTTC	CASSQDESLEQFF
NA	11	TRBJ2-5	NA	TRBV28	TGTGCCAGCAGTTGGCCGCAGACCCAGTACTTC	CASSWPQTQYF
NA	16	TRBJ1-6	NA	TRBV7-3	TGTGCCAGCAGCGTCAGGGCTTCCAACTATAATTCACCCCTCCACTTT	CASSVRASNYNSPLHF
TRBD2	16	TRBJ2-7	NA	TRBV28	TGTGCCAGCAGTTTAAAGGGCGCGGGAGGTGGCTACGAGCAGTACTTC	CASSLKGAGGGYEQYF
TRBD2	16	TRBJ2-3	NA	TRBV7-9	TGTGCCAGCAGCCAGGCAGGGACTAGCGCCTGGGATACGCAGTATTTT	CASSQAGTSAWDTQYF
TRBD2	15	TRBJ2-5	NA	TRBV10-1	TGCGCCAGCACTCATAGCGGGAGAAGTCTAGAGACCCAGTACTTC	CASTHSGRSLETQYF
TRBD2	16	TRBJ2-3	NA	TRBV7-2	TGTGCCAGCAGCGACAAACTAGCGGGAGGGGGAGATACGCAGTATTTT	CASSDKLAGGGDTQYF
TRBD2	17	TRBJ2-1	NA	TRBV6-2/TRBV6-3	TGTGCCAGCAGTTATCCCAGGACTAGCGGGAGTTACAATGAGCAGTTCTTC	CASSYPRTSGSYNEQFF
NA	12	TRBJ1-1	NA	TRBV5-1	TGCGCCAGCAAGTTGGCCAACACTGAAGCTTTCTTT	CASKLANTEAFF
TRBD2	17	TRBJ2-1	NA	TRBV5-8	TGTGCCAGCAGCCCGGGACTAGCGGGACGGTATACAAATGAGCAGTTCTTC	CASSPGLAGRYTNEQFF
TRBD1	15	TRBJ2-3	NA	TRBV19	TGTGCCAGTAGTATGCGGGACAGGCTCACAGATACGCAGTATTTT	CASSMRDRLTDTQYF
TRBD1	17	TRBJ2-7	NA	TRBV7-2	TGTGCCAGCAGCTCGAGCTCTACCGGGACAGGCCCCTACGAGCAGTACTTC	CASSSSSTGTGPYEQYF
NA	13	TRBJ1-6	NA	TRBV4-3	TGCGCCAGCAGCCAAGTACGGGACTCCCTTCTCCACTTT	CASSQVRDSLLHF
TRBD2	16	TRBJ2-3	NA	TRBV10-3	TGTGCCATCAGTGCCCCAGAGACTAGCGGCACAGATACGCAGTATTTT	CAISAPETSGTDTQYF
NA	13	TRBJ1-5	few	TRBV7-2	TGTGCCAGCAGCCTACTGACGGGGTGGGACCAGCATTTT	CASSLLTGWDQHF
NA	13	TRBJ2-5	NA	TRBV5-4	TGTGCCAGCACCTCAGGGTTGGAAGAGACCCAGTACTTC	CASTSGLEETQYF
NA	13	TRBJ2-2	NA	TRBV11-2	TGTGCCAGCAGCCCACAGAACACCGGGGAGCTGTTTTTT	CASSPQNTGELFF
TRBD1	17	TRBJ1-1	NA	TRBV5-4	TGTGCCAGCAGCGCCCGACAGGGGGCGGGAATGAACACTGAAGCTTTCTTT	CASSARQGAGMNTEAFF
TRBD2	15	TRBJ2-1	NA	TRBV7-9	TGTGCCAGCAGCTTAGGCGGGGGGTCCTACAATGAGCAGTTCTTC	CASSLGGGSYNEQFF
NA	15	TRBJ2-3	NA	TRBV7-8	TGTGCCAGCAGCTTAGGGCACGCTAGCACAGATACGCAGTATTTT	CASSLGHASTDTQYF
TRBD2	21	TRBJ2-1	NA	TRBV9	TGTGCCAGCAGCCATCCTCGCTTGACTAGCGGGAGGGGGTATTCCTACAATGAGCAGTTCTTC	CASSHPRLTSGRGYSYNEQFF
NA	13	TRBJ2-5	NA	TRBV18	TGTGCCAGCTCACCACCGCGGAGAGAGACCCAGTACTTC	CASSPPRRETQYF
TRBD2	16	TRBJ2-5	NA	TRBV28	TGTGCCAGCAGTTTATTTACTAGCGGGAGAGGGGAGACCCAGTACTTC	CASSLFTSGRGETQYF
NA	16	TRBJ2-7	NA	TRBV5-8	TGTGCCAGCAGCTCCCGGGGTGTACCAGGCTCCTACGAGCAGTACTTC	CASSSRGVPGSYEQYF
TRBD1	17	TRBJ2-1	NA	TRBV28	TGTGCCAGCAGTTTATACCCCCGACAGGGCAAGCAGAATGAGCAGTTCTTC	CASSLYPRQGKQNEQFF
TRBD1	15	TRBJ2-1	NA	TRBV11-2	TGTGCCAGCAGCCTCCAGGACAGGGGCTGGAATGAGCAGTTCTTC	CASSLQDRGWNEQFF
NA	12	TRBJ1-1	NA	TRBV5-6	TGTGCCAGCAGCTTCCGGTACACTGAAGCTTTCTTT	CASSFRYTEAFF
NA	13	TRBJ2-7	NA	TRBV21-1	TGTGCCAGCAGCTCCCATAGGAGAGGGTTCTCGTACTTC	CASSSHRRGFSYF
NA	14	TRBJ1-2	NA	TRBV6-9	TGTGCCACCACGTCGGGACACATTTTTGGTGGCTACACCTTC	CATTSGHIFGGYTF
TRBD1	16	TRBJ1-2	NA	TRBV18	TGTGCCAGCTCACTGTCCGGGACAGGGGGGAACTATGGCTACACCTTC	CASSLSGTGGNYGYTF